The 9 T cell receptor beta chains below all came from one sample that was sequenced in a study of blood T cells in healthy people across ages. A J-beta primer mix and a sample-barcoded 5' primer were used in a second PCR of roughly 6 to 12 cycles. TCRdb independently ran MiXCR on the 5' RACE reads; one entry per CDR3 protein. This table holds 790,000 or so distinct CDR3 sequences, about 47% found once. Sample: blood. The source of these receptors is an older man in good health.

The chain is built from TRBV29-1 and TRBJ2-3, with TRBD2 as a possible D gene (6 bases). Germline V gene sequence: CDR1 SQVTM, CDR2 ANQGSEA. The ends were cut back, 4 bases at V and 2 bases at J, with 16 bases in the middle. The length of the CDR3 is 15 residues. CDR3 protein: CSVGGGTAPTDTQYF. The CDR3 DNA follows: TGCAGCGTTGGAGGCGGGACGGCCCCCACAGATACGCAGTATTTT.

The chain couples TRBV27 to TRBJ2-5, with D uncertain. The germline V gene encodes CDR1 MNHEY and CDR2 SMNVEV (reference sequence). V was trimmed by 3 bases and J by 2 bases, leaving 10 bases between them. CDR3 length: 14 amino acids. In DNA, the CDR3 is TGTGCCAGCAGTTTTGGACGGTTACAAGAGACCCAGTACTTC. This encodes CASSFGRLQETQYF.

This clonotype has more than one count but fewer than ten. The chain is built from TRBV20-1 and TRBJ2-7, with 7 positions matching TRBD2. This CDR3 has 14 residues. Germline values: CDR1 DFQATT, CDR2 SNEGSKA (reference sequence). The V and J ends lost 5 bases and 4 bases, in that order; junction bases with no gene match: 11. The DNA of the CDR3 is TGCAGTGCTCGGTATGAGCGGGAAAAATACGAGCAGTACTTC. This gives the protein CSARYEREKYEQYF.

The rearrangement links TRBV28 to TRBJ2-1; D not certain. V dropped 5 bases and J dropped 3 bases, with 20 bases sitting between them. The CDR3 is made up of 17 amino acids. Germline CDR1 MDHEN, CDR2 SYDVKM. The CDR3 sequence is CASSPTIGRHYYNEQFF. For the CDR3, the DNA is TGTGCCAGCAGTCCTACTATCGGCAGGCACTACTACAATGAGCAGTTCTTC.

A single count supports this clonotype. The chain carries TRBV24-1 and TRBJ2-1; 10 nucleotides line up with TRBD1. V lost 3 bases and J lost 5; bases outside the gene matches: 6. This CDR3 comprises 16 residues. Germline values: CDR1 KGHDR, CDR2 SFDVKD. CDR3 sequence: CATSDTGQGRNNEQFF. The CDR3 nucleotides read TGTGCCACCAGTGATACGGGACAGGGGAGAAACAATGAGCAGTTCTTC.

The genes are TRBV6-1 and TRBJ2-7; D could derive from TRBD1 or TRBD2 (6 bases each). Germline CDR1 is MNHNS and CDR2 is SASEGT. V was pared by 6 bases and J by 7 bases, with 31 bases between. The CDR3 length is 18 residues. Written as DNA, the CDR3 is TGTGCCAGCAGGGACACAGGGTCCGGGAGCAGGGCATACAATGAGCAGTACTTC. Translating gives CASRDTGSGSRAYNEQYF.

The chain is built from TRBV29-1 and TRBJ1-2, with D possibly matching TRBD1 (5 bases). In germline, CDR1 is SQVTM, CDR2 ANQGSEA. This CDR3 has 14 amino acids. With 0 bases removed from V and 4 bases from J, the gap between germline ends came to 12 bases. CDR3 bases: TGCAGCGTTGAAGAAGACAGCCAACGCTATGGCTACACCTTC. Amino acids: CSVEEDSQRYGYTF.

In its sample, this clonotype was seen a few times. The CDR3 sequence is CASSLGLDYGYTF. The CDR3 DNA sequence: TGTGCCAGCAGTTTAGGGTTGGACTATGGCTACACCTTC. The chain combines TRBV12-3 or TRBV12-4 with TRBJ1-2; D uncertain. The CDR3 totals 13 residues. The V gene lost 1 base and the J gene lost 3 bases, with 6 bases spanning the gap.

The CDR3 coding sequence is TGCAGTGCTAGAGGAAGGGTCGGGAACACTGAAGCTTTCTTT. Protein: CSARGRVGNTEAFF. The chain is built from TRBV20-1 and TRBJ1-1; D is unresolved. CDR1 is DFQATT and CDR2 is SNEGSKA in the germline V gene (reference sequence). The CDR3 totals 14 residues. Trimming cost V 1 base and J 1 base, with 10 bases left between them.